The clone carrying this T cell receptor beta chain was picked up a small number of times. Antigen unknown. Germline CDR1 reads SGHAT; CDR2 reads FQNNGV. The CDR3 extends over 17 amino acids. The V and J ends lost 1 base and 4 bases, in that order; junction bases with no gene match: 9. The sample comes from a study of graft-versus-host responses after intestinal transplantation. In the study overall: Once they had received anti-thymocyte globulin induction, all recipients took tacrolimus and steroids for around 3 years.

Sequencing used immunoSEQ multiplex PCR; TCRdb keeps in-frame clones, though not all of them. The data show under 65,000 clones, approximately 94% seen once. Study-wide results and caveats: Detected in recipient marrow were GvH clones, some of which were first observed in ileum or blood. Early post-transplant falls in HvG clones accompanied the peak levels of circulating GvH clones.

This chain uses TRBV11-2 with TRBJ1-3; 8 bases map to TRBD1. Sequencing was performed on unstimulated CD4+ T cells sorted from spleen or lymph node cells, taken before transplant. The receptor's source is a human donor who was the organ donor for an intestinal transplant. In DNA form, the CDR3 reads TGTGCCAGCAGCTTAGTTATCAACAGGGGGTCAGGAAACACCATATATTTT. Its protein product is CASSLVINRGSGNTIYF.